This T cell receptor beta chain was retrieved from a study of graft-versus-host responses after intestinal transplantation (dated by TCRdb to the early 2020s). Regarding the complete study: The transplants that recipients received were multivisceral, liver-intestinal, or isolated intestinal. Every recipient was given anti-thymocyte globulin induction, followed by approximately three years of maintenance tacrolimus and steroids. The cohort enrolled around 25 intestinal transplant recipients including one retransplant, and a few patients lacking pretransplant specimens were excluded. A peak of at least 4% donor T cells among recipient peripheral blood mononuclear cells was the definition used for donor T cell macrochimerism. Alloreactive clones were identified by sequencing pre-transplant mixed lymphocyte reaction products and comparing these products with unstimulated pre-transplant donor and recipient T cells. Rather than being sequenced by the commercial service, samples from a few later patients were sequenced in-house on an Illumina MiSeq and processed with MiXCR. After intestinal transplantation, graft-versus-host and host-versus-graft alloreactive T cell clones in the graft, circulation and bone marrow were tracked using bulk TCR-beta CDR3 sequencing.

Sample time point, as interpreted from the label and publication: cells obtained before transplantation from donor or recipient. CD3+CD4+ and CD3+CD8+ populations were FACS-sorted from unstimulated pre-transplant donor and recipient cells taken from spleen or lymph nodes. The method behind the library was the immunoSEQ multiplex PCR assay. In most patients, genomic DNA was isolated using the Qiagen DNeasy Blood and Tissue Kit and sent frozen to Adaptive Biotechnologies for TCR sequencing. Adaptive Biotechnologies carried out high-throughput TCR-beta CDR3 sequencing of genomic DNA for most patients. For the original study's pipeline: Adaptive's ImmunoSEQ software supplied the TCR sequencing data for 15 to 20 patients, while MiXCR and VDJtools were used to process a few other patients. To correct CD4 versus CD8 sorting errors, any sequence found in both subsets at a frequency ratio below 5:1 was removed. CDR3 nucleotide sequences shared between donor and recipient were removed because their origin could not be assigned. To be classed as alloreactive, a clone needed at least 2-fold expansion over unstimulated cells and a minimum CFSE-low frequency of 0.002% (template counts) or 0.001% (read counts). A clone was considered mappable if detected in the sequenced pre-transplant spleen, lymph node, or MLR CFSE-low populations of the donor or recipient. Cumulative frequency of alloreactive clones was calculated as a percentage of all sequences weighted by copy number. Sourced from immuneACCESS, this table was stored by TCRdb with only in-frame sequences that have V and J called. A share of the clones is absent; for the studies checked, an unresolved V gene accounts for under half, and the remainder has no known explanation. V, J and clone size are taken as reported in that table, and D and trimming were inferred from the DNA itself. This sample holds around 100,000 clones; approximately 93% were observed only once. Approximately 1% of the sample comes from the top ten.

This clone was seen once. Its antigen has not been determined. Per-base qualities were not stored, and no clone one base away is much larger. Taken from the germline V gene (reference sequence), the CDR1 and CDR2 loops are LNHDA and SQIVND. From cysteine to phenylalanine, the CDR3 is 12 amino acids long. Kept here is only the CDR3 DNA, which spans 36 bases and is read in frame from base 1. Here is what the overall study found, with its caveats: In the allografts of patients with donor T cell macrochimerism, GvH to HvG T cell clonal ratios were high. Early after transplant, peak levels of circulating GvH clones were associated with declines in HvG clones. GvH clones were detected in recipient bone marrow, and some appeared earlier in ileal mucosa or blood, consistent with an intestinal mucosal origin. The conclusions were limited by the relatively low number and heterogeneity of the intestinal transplant patients.

The V and J genes are TRBV19 and TRBJ2-3; 12 bases in between match TRBD2. The sequenced sample was unstimulated CD8+ T cells sorted from spleen or lymph node cells, obtained before transplant. The source is a human donor who was the organ donor for an intestinal transplant. The CDR3 protein is CATLTSGGPQYF. The sequenced DNA: TGTGCAACACTCACTAGCGGGGGGCCGCAGTATTTT.